This paragraph reports one TCR beta chain. The antigen is undetermined. The CDR3 has 13 residues. The germline CDR1 and CDR2 sequences are SGDLS and YYNGEE. Trimming removed 0 bases from V and 6 bases from J, with 6 bases in between. These data come from a study of T cell responses to AZD1222 COVID-19 vaccine. Broader study findings: Every sample of the repertoires postdated the peak T cell response. Unmutated variant regions are reportedly targeted by nearly half of spike-specific TCRs. White British ancestry dominated among donors, who included more females, and clonal diversity was possibly underestimated.

TCRdb's table, derived via immunoSEQ multiplex PCR, lists solely in-frame clones and lacks some. The sample holds some 150,000 clones, 88% seen once. The chain has TRBV9 and TRBJ2-2; D call uncertain. This TCR was sampled from an adult in good health. The sample was peripheral blood, taken on day 0 of AZD1222 vaccination. The CDR3 sequence is CASSVGTSGELFF. The CDR3 bases are TGTGCCAGCAGCGTAGGTACATCCGGGGAGCTGTTTTTT.